The clone carrying this TCR beta chain is medium-sized within its sample. Its specificity is unknown. The gene names here belong to mouse. The CDR3 end lies 1 residue beyond the end of the read and is filled in from the germline J gene. As to time point: mouse harvest day 14 after allogeneic transplant. The graft held 10^6 splenic CD5+ T cells and 10^7 T-cell-depleted bone marrow cells. The data were obtained in a study of tissue T cells after allogeneic stem cell transplantation. The V gene's germline CDR1 is NSHNY and CDR2 SYGAGN. Trimming shortened V by 0 bases and J by 3 bases, and 10 bases separated the two germline ends. This CDR3 is 15 amino acids long. Only in-frame clones appear in the TCRdb table, and some are missing; sequencing was by immunoSEQ multiplex PCR. The sample has 4,500 to 5,500 clones, about 30% seen once. Study-level points and caveats: Anatomically similar tissues had similar TCR repertoires within each patient.

This chain links TRBV13-1 with TRBJ1-3; tentative D call: TRBD1 (5 bases). Material for sequencing was skin. This clonotype was obtained from a female BALB/c mouse given C57BL/6 T cells with graft-versus-host disease after an allogeneic hematopoietic cell transplant. CDR3: CASSDAAGNGNTLYF. CDR3 DNA, as far as it was read: TGTGCCAGCAGTGATGCGGCAGGGAATGGAAATACGCTCTAT.